Below, one T cell receptor beta chain is given with its context. The entry originates in a study of technical replicates of blood from four donors. V was clipped by 4 bases and J by 2 bases, with 15 bases between them. This CDR3 spans 15 amino acids. Looked up from germline, CDR1 is MDHEN and CDR2 is SYDVKM. Method: immunoSEQ multiplex PCR; TCRdb's copy keeps in-frame clones and lacks some. The data show some 76,000 clones, 95% to 98% seen once. Material for sequencing was T cells isolated from PBMCs. The receptor was derived from a human donor in good health. The chain uses TRBV28 and TRBJ2-7; D is possibly TRBD1 (7 bases). CDR3 nucleotides: TGTGCCAGCAGTTCCCGGGGGCAGGGGGCCTACGAGCAGTACTTC. Translating gives CASSSRGQGAYEQYF.